This TCR beta chain derives from a study of CD8 T cells in ankylosing spondylitis. This clonotype was counted between two and nine times. Germline CDR1 reads MGHDK; CDR2 reads SYGVNS. This CDR3 region has 13 residues. The V end was cut by 7 bases, the J end by 2 bases, with 12 bases between. TCRdb reprocessed the 5' RACE reads via MiXCR and lists one record per CDR3 protein. The sample yields 200,000 to 300,000 distinct CDR3 sequences, more than 20% seen once. This receptor was obtained from a male donor with ankylosing spondylitis or in good health (not recorded which). The sequenced material came from blood, either unsorted or a sorted T cell fraction (not recorded which). The V and J genes are TRBV25-1 and TRBJ2-7; D not resolved. In nucleotides, the CDR3 is TGTGCCAGCACCGTACCGGGTACCTACGAGCAGTACTTC. Protein: CASTVPGTYEQYF.